This T cell receptor (beta chain) was sequenced during a study of blood T cell repertoires in COVID-19. In the study overall: Samples representing acute and convalescent COVID-19 were sourced from the United States, Italy and Spain. PBMCs, B-cell-depleted T cells, or T cells were the source of the cDNA or gDNA that made up the material.

As handled by the study authors: Reference gene primers were amplified, and this amplification served to estimate nucleated cell counts. TCRdb's copy holds only in-frame clones and misses some; the assay was immunoSEQ multiplex PCR. The DNA was the basis for D and trimming; V, J and clone size are from that table. This sample has roughly 140,000 clones; more than 70% occur once, and the top ten carry around 26%. V gave up 8 bases and J gave up 7 bases, with 20 bases separating them. Germline lookup yields CDR1 LGHDT and CDR2 YNNKEL (reference sequence). The CDR3 contains 15 residues. V and J are TRBV3-1 (or the pseudogene TRBV3-2) and TRBJ1-4; the D is unclear. The sample taken for sequencing was peripheral blood. This clonotype originated in a human donor in a cohort sampled during active COVID-19. For the CDR3, the DNA is TGTGCCAGCTCCCTAAGAGGCCGGGTGGGTGAAAAACTGTTTTTT. It specifies CASSLRGRVGEKLFF.